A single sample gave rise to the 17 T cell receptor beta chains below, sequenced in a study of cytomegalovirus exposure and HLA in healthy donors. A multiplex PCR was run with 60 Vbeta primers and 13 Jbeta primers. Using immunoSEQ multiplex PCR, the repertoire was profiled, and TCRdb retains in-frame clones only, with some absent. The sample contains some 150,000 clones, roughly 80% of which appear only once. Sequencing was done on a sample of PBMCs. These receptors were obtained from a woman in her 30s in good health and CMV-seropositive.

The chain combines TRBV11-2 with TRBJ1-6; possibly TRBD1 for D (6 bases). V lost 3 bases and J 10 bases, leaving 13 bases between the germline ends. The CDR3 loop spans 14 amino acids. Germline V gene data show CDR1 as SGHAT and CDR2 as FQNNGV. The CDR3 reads CASSFTGILSPLHF. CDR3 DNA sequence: TGTGCCAGCAGCTTCACAGGGATCCTCTCACCCCTCCACTTT.

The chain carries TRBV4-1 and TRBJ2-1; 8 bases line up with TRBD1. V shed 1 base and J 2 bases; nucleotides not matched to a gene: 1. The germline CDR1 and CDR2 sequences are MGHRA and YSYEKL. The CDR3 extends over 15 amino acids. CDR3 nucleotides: TGCGCCAGCAGCCAAGGACAGGGGCCCTACAATGAGCAGTTCTTC. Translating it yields CASSQGQGPYNEQFF.

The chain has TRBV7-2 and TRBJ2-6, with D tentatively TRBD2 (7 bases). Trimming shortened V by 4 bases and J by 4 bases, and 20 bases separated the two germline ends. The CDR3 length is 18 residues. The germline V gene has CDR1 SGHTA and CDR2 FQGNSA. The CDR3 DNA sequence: TGTGCCAGCAGCTACCGGGGCCGGGGGGCCTCGGGGGCCAACGTCCTGACTTTC. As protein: CASSYRGRGASGANVLTF.

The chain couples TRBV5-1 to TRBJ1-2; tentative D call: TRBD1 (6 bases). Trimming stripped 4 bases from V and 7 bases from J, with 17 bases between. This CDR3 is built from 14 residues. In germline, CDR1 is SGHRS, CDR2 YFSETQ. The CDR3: CASSENRDVFGYTF. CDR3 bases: TGCGCCAGCAGCGAGAACAGGGATGTGTTTGGCTACACCTTC.

The CDR3 reads CATSRTLAGNLNEQFF. DNA for the CDR3: TGTGCCACCAGCAGAACCTTAGCGGGGAACCTTAATGAGCAGTTCTTC. The V and J genes are TRBV15 and TRBJ2-1; TRBD2 agrees at 8 bases. Germline V CDR1 and CDR2: LNHNV, YYDKDF (reference sequence). The V gene end was trimmed by 2 bases and the J gene end by 7 bases; junction bases not matched to a gene: 10. The CDR3 has 16 amino acids.

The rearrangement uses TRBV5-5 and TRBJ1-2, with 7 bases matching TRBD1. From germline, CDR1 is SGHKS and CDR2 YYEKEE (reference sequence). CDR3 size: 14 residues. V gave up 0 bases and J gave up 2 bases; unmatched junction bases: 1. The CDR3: CASSLEQGNYGYTF. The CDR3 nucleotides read TGTGCCAGCAGCTTGGAACAGGGGAACTATGGCTACACCTTC.

CDR3: CASSYGFSTGELFF. In DNA, the CDR3 is TGTGCCAGCAGTTACGGTTTTAGCACCGGGGAGCTGTTTTTT. V usage is TRBV6-5 and J usage is TRBJ2-2, with no clear D. Trimming removed 2 bases from V and 4 bases from J, with 8 bases in between. Looked up from germline, CDR1 is MNHEY and CDR2 is SVGAGI. This CDR3 comprises 14 residues.

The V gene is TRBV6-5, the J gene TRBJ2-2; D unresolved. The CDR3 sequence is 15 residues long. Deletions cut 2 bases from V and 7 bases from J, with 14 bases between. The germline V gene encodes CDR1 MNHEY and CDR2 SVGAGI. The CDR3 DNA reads TGTGCCAGCAGTTACGATTCATTTACTGGCGGGGAGCTGTTTTTT. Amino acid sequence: CASSYDSFTGGELFF.

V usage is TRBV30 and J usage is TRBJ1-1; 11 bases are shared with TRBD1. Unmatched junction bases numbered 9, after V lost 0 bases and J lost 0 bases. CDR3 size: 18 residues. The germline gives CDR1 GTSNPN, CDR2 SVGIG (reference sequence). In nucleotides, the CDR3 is TGTGCCTGGAGTGTACGGACAGGGGGCTTTTTAGTGAACACTGAAGCTTTCTTT. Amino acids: CAWSVRTGGFLVNTEAFF. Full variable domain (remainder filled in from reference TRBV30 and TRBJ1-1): SQTIHQWPATLVQPVGSPLSLECTVEGTSNPNLYWYRQAAGRGLQLLFYSVGIGQISSEVPQNLSASRPQDRQFILSSKKLLLSDSGFYLCAWSVRTGGFLVNTEAFFGQGTRLTVV.

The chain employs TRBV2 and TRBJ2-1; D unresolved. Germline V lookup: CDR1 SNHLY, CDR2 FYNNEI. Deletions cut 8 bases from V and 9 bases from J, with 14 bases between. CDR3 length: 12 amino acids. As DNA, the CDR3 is TGTGCCAGCCGATCCTCCCGAGTTGAGCAGTTCTTC. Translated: CASRSSRVEQFF.

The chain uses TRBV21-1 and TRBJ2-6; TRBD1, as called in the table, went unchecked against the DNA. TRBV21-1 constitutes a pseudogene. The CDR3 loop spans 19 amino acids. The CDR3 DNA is TGTGCCAGCAGCATTTTCCTAGGGACAGGGGATTCTGGGGCCAACGTCCTGACTTTC. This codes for CASSIFLGTGDSGANVLTF.

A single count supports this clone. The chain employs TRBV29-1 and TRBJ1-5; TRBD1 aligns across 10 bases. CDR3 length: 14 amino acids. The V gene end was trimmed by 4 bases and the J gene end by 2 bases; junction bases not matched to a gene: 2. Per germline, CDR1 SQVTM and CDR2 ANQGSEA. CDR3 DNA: TGCAGCGTTGGGACAGGGGGAGGCAATCAGCCCCAGCATTTT. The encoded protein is CSVGTGGGNQPQHF.

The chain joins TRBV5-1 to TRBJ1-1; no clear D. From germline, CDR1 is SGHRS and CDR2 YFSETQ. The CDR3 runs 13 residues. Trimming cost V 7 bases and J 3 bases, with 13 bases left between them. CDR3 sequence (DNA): TGCGCCAGCGGATCGACTCGCGACACTGAAGCTTTCTTT. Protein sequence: CASGSTRDTEAFF.

The CDR3 coding sequence is TGCGCCAGCAGCGGAAATAGCGGGGGGGCCTCAGATACGCAGTATTTT. This translates into CASSGNSGGASDTQYF. The V call is TRBV5-1, the J call TRBJ2-3; 11 nucleotides agree with TRBD2. Germline lookup yields CDR1 SGHRS and CDR2 YFSETQ. After removal of 4 bases from V and 4 bases from J, the junction contained 8 bases not matched to a gene. The CDR3 is 16 amino acids.

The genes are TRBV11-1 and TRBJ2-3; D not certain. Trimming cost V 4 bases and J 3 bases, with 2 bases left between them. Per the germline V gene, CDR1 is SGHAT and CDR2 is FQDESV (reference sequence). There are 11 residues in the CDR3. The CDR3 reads CASSSTDTQYF. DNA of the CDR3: TGTGCCAGCAGCTCGACAGATACGCAGTATTTT.

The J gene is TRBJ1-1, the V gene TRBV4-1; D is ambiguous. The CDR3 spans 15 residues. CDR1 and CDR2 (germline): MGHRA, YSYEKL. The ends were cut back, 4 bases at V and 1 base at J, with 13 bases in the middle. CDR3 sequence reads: CASSPLVTANTEAFF. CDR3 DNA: TGCGCCAGCAGCCCTCTCGTTACAGCGAACACTGAAGCTTTCTTT.

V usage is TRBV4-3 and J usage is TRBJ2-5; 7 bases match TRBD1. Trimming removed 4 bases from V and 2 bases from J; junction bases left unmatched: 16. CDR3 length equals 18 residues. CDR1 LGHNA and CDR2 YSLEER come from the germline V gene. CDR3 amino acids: CASSLTPFGRGQQETQYF. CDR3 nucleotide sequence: TGCGCCAGCAGCCTCACCCCGTTCGGTCGGGGACAGCAAGAGACCCAGTACTTC.